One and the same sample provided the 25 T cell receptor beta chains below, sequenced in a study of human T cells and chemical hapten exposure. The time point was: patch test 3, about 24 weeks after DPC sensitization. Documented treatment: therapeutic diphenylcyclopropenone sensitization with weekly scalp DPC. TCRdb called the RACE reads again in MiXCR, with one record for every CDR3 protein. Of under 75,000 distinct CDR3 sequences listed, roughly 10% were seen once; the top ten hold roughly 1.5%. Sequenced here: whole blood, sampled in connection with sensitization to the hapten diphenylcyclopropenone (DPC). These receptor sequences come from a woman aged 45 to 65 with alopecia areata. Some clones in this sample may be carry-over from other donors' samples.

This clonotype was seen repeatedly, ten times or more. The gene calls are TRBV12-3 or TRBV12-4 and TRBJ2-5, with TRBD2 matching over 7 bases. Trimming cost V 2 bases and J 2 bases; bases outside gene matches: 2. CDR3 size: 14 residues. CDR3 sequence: CASSLMRGQETQYF. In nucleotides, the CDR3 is TGTGCCAGCAGTTTAATGCGGGGGCAAGAGACCCAGTACTTC.

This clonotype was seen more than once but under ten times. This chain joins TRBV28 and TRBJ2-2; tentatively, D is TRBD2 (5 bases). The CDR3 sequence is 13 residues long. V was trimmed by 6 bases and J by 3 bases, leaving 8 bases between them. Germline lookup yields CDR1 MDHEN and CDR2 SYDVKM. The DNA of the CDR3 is TGTGCCAGCAGCCCCGGGGACACCGGGGAGCTGTTTTTT. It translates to CASSPGDTGELFF.

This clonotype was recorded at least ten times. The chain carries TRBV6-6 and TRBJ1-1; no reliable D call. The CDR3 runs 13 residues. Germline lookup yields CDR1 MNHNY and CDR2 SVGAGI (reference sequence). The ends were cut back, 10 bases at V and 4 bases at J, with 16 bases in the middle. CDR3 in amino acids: CAISPRQVTEAFF. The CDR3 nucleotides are TGTGCCATCAGCCCTCGGCAAGTCACTGAAGCTTTCTTT.

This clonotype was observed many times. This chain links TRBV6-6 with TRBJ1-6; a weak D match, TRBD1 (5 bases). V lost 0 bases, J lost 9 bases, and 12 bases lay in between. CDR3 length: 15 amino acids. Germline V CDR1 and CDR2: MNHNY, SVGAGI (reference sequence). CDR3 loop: CASSYSGTTSSPLHF. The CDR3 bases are TGTGCCAGCAGTTACTCCGGGACCACGAGTTCACCCCTCCACTTT.

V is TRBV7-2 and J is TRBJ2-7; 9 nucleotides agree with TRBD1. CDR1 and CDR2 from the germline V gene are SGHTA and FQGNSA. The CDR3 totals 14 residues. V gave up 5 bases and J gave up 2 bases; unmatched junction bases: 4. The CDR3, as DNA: TGTGCCAGCAGCACCACAGGGGGCGCCTACGAGCAGTACTTC. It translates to CASSTTGGAYEQYF.

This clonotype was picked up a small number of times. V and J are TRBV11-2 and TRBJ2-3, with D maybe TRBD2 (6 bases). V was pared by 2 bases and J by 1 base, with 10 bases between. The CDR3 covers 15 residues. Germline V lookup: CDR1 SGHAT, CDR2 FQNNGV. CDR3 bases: TGTGCCAGCAGCTTAATGCCGGGGGGCACAGATACGCAGTATTTT. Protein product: CASSLMPGGTDTQYF. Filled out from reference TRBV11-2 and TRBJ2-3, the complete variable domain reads EAGVAQSPRYKIIEKRQSVAFWCNPISGHATLYWYQQILGQGPKLLIQFQNNGVVDDSQLPKDRFSAERLKGVDSTLKIQPAKLEDSAVYLCASSLMPGGTDTQYFGPGTRLTVL.

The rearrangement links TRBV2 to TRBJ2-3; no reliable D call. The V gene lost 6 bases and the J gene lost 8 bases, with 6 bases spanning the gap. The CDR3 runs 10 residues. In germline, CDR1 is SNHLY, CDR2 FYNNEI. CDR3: CASRSGTQYF. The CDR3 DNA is TGTGCCAGCAGATCCGGTACGCAGTATTTT.

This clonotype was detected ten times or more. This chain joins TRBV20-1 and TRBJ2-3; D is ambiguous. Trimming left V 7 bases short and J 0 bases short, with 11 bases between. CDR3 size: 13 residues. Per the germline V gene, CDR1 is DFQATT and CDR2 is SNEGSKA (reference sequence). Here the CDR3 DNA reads TGCAGTGGTGTCGAGTTAAGCACAGATACGCAGTATTTT. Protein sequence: CSGVELSTDTQYF.

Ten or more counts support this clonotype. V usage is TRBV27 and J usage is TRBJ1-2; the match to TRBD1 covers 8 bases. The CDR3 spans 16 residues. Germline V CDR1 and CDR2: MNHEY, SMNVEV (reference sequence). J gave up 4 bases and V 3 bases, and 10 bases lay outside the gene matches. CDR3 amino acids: CASSFSAAGGRYGYTF. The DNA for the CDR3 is TGTGCCAGCAGTTTTAGTGCGGCAGGGGGCCGCTATGGCTACACCTTC.

The CDR3 sequence is CASSQDVGTGYTGELFF. The DNA for the CDR3 is TGTGCCAGCAGCCAAGACGTAGGGACAGGTTACACCGGGGAGCTGTTTTTT. J is TRBJ2-2 and V is TRBV14, with 8 bases matching TRBD1. The junction had 6 bases not matched to a gene; V was cut back by 0 bases and J by 3 bases. Germline V gene data show CDR1 as SGHDN and CDR2 as FVKESK. The CDR3 is 17 residues long.

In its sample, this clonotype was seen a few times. The chain's CDR3 is CASSAAGANVLTF. CDR3 coding DNA: TGTGCCAGCAGTGCCGCTGGGGCCAACGTCCTGACTTTC. The chain recombines TRBV28 with TRBJ2-6, with D uncertain. The germline V and J ends were trimmed by 5 bases and 2 bases, with 4 bases remaining between them. The CDR3 contains 13 residues. Per the germline V gene, CDR1 is MDHEN and CDR2 is SYDVKM.

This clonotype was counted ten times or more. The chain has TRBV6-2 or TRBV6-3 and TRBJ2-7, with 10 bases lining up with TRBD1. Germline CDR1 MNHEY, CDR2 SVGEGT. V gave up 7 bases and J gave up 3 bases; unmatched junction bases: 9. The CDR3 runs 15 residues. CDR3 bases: TGTGCCAGCAACCCGGGACAGGGGCGACACTACGAGCAGTACTTC. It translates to CASNPGQGRHYEQYF.

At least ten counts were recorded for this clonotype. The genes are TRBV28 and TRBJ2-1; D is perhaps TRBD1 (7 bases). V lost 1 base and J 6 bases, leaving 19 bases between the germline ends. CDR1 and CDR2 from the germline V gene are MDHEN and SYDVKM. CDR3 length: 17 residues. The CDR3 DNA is TGTGCCAGCAGTTTATCCCAGGGGGTTGGAGGGGGCAATGAGCAGTTCTTC. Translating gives CASSLSQGVGGGNEQFF.

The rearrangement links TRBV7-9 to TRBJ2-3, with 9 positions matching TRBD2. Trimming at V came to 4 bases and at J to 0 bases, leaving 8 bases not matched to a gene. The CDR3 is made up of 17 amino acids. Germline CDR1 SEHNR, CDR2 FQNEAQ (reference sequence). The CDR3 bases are TGTGCCAGCAGCTCCTGGACTAGCGTCCCTAGCACAGATACGCAGTATTTT. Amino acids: CASSSWTSVPSTDTQYF.

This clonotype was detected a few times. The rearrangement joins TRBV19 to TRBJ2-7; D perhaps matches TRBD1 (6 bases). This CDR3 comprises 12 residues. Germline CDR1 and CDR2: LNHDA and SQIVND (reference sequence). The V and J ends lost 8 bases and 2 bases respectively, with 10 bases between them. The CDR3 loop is CASEDRTYEQYF. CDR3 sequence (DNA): TGTGCCAGTGAAGACAGGACCTACGAGCAGTACTTC.

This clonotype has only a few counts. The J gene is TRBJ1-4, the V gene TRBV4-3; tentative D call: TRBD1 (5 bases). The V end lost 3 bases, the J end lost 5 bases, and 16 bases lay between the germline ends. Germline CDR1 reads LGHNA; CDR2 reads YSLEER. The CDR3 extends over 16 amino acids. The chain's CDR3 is CASSQGQRGRNEKLFF. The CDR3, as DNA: TGCGCCAGCAGCCAGGGCCAAAGGGGTCGGAATGAAAAACTGTTTTTT.

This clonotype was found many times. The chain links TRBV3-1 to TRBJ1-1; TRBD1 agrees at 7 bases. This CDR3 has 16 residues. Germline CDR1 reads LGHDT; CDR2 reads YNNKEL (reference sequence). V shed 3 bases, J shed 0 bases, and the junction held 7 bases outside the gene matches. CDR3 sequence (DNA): TGTGCCAGCAGCCAGGAGGACAGGCTCTTGAACACTGAAGCTTTCTTT. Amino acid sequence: CASSQEDRLLNTEAFF.

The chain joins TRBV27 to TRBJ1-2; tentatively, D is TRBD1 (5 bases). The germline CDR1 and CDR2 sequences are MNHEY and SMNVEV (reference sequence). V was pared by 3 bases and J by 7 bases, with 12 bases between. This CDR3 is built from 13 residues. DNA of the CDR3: TGTGCCAGCAGTTTCCGGGCAGGGAGTGGCTACACCTTC. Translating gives CASSFRAGSGYTF.

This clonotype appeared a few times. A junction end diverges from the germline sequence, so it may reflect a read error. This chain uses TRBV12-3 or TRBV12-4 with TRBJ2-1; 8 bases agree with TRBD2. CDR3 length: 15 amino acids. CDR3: CAGSPSGGGNNEQFF. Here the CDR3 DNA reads TGTGCCGGCAGTCCGAGCGGGGGCGGGAACAATGAGCAGTTCTTC.

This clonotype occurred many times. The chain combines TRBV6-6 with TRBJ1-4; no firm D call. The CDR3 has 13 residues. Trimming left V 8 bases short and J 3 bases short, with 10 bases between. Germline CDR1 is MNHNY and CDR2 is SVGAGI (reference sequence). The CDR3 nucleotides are TGTGCCAGCGGCTGGGTGGCTAATGAAAAACTGTTTTTT. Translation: CASGWVANEKLFF.

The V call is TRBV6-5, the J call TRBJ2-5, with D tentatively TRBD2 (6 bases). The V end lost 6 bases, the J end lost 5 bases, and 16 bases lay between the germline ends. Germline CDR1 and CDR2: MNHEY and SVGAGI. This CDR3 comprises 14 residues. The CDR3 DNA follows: TGTGCCAGCAGGCCTATTCCACGGGGGGAGACCCAGTACTTC. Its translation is CASRPIPRGETQYF.

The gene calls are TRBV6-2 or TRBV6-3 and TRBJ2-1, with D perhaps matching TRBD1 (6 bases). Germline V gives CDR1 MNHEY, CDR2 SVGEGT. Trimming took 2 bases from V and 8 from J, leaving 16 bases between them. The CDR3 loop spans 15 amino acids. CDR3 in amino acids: CASSYVGQEGDEQFF. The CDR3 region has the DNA TGTGCCAGCAGTTACGTTGGCCAAGAGGGGGATGAGCAGTTCTTC.

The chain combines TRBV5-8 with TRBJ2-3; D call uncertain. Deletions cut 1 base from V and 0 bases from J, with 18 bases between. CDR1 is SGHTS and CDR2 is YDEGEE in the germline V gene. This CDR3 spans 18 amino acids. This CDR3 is CASSLTWVETHSTDTQYF. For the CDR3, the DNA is TGTGCCAGCAGCTTGACTTGGGTAGAAACGCATAGCACAGATACGCAGTATTTT.

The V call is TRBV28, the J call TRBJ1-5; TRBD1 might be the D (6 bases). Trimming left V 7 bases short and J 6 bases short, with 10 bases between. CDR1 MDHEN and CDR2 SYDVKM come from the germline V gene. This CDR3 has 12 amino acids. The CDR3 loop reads CASNRESQPQHF. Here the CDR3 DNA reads TGTGCCAGCAACAGGGAGAGTCAGCCCCAGCATTTT.

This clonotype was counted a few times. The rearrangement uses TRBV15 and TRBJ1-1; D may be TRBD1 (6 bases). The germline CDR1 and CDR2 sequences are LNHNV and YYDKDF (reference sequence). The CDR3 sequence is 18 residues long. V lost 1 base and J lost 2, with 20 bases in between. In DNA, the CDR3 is TGTGCCACCAGCAGAGGCGATATTTTCGGACAGAAAAACACTGAAGCTTTCTTT. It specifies CATSRGDIFGQKNTEAFF. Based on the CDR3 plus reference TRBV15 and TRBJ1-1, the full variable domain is DAMVIQNPRYQVTQFGKPVTLSCSQTLNHNVMYWYQQKSSQAPKLLFHYYDKDFNNEADTPDNFQSRRPNTSFCFLDIRSPGLGDTAMYLCATSRGDIFGQKNTEAFFGQGTRLTVV.